These 13 T cell receptor beta chains were all obtained from the same sample, sequenced in a study of T cell responses to AZD1222 COVID-19 vaccine. TCRdb keeps only in-frame clones here, not all; method: immunoSEQ multiplex PCR. The data contain 160,000 or so clones, around nine tenths of them singletons. Sequences were derived from peripheral blood, sampled on day 0 of AZD1222 vaccination. Receptors were obtained from an adult in good health.

The chain has TRBV30 and TRBJ2-5; TRBD1 might be the D (5 bases). V was clipped by 4 bases and J by 2 bases, with 11 bases between them. The germline V gene has CDR1 GTSNPN and CDR2 SVGIG (reference sequence). The CDR3 consists of 13 residues. The CDR3 DNA follows: TGTGCCTGGAACTTGGGGCTACAAGAGACCCAGTACTTC. It is translated as CAWNLGLQETQYF.

This clone was detected a few times. This sequence joins TRBV5-5 and TRBJ1-2, with 12 bases matching TRBD1. Germline assignment: CDR1 SGHKS and CDR2 YYEKEE (reference sequence). V shed 4 bases and J 8 bases; nucleotides not matched to a gene: 6. CDR3 size: 14 residues. The CDR3 DNA sequence: TGTGCCAGCAGCATGGGGACAGGGGGCGTAGGCTACACCTTC. Its protein is CASSMGTGGVGYTF.

This rearrangement joins TRBV7-3 to TRBJ1-6, with a tentative D call TRBD1 (6 bases). Germline assignment: CDR1 SGHTA and CDR2 FQGTGA. V was trimmed by 5 bases and J by 7 bases, leaving 18 bases between them. This CDR3 contains 16 residues. The CDR3 bases are TGTGCCAGCAGCGCATCCGGCAGGGGTACAAATTCACCCCTCCACTTT. This sequence encodes CASSASGRGTNSPLHF.

This chain links TRBV30 with TRBJ2-7; 8 positions agree with TRBD1. Germline V gene data show CDR1 as GTSNPN and CDR2 as SVGIG (reference sequence). Losses at the gene ends were 0 bases for V and 6 bases for J; bases not matched to a gene: 10. There are 15 residues in the CDR3. CDR3 bases: TGTGCCTGGAGTGTACTAGGAAGGACAGGGTTCGAGCAGTACTTC. It encodes CAWSVLGRTGFEQYF. The entire variable domain, with the rest obtained from reference TRBV30 and TRBJ2-7, is as follows: SQTIHQWPATLVQPVGSPLSLECTVEGTSNPNLYWYRQAAGRGLQLLFYSVGIGQISSEVPQNLSASRPQDRQFILSSKKLLLSDSGFYLCAWSVLGRTGFEQYFGPGTRLTVT.

V and J are TRBV6-5 and TRBJ1-1; 11 bases are a match to TRBD1. J lost 4 bases, V lost 5 bases, and 6 bases had no gene match. CDR3 length: 15 amino acids. Per the germline V gene, CDR1 is MNHEY and CDR2 is SVGAGI. CDR3 in DNA: TGTGCCAGCAGTACGGACAGGGGGCTGGGCACTGAAGCTTTCTTT. It translates to CASSTDRGLGTEAFF.

The table lists this clone with a count of one. The chain employs TRBV12-3 or TRBV12-4 and TRBJ2-7, with D possibly TRBD2 on 5 matching bases. There are 13 residues in the CDR3. The ends were cut back, 7 bases at V and 3 bases at J, with 13 bases in the middle. As DNA, the CDR3 is TGTGCCAGCACACTTGCGGGTAACTACGAGCAGTACTTC. Its translation is CASTLAGNYEQYF.

The chain joins TRBV27 to TRBJ2-7; 7 positions agree with TRBD1. Germline CDR1 is MNHEY and CDR2 is SMNVEV (reference sequence). V shed 2 bases, J shed 5 bases, and the junction held 3 bases outside the gene matches. The CDR3 extends over 13 amino acids. The CDR3 DNA is TGTGCCAGCAGTTTAAGGGGGCCGGACGAGCAGTACTTC. Translated, it gives CASSLRGPDEQYF.

The V gene is TRBV19, the J gene TRBJ1-5; unclear D gene. This CDR3 is built from 18 residues. Per germline, CDR1 LNHDA and CDR2 SQIVND (reference sequence). The ends were cut back, 2 bases at V and 6 bases at J, with 23 bases in the middle. CDR3 loop: CASSITVFESMTSQPQHF. CDR3 bases: TGTGCCAGTAGTATAACGGTATTCGAATCGATGACGAGTCAGCCCCAGCATTTT.

The chain carries TRBV6-4 and TRBJ2-3, with 8 bases fitting TRBD2. With V trimmed by 3 bases and J by 6 bases, 8 bases remained unmatched. In germline, CDR1 is MRHNA, CDR2 SNTAGT. There are 15 residues in the CDR3. In nucleotides, the CDR3 is TGTGCCAGCAGTGAAGGGCGGGAGGCTTCGGATACGCAGTATTTT. It is translated as CASSEGREASDTQYF.

V is TRBV4-1 and J is TRBJ1-3; D not resolved. V was pared by 0 bases and J by 11 bases, with 17 bases between. The CDR3 has 15 residues. Germline CDR1 reads MGHRA; CDR2 reads YSYEKL. CDR3 bases: TGCGCCAGCAGCCAAGATGGAGGTGGACTACTCCCCATATATTTT. Amino acids: CASSQDGGGLLPIYF.

This chain uses TRBV7-2 with TRBJ2-5; D is uncertain. The CDR3 covers 12 residues. V lost 4 bases and J lost 0, with 3 bases in between. CDR1 and CDR2 from the germline V gene are SGHTA and FQGNSA. The CDR3, as DNA: TGTGCCAGCAGCTCTTACCAAGAGACCCAGTACTTC. It is translated as CASSSYQETQYF.

This sequence joins TRBV6-5 and TRBJ2-7; TRBD1 matches 9 bases. The V gene end was trimmed by 0 bases and the J gene end by 2 bases; junction bases not matched to a gene: 2. The CDR3 sequence is 15 residues long. Germline V gene sequence: CDR1 MNHEY, CDR2 SVGAGI. CDR3 nucleotide sequence: TGTGCCAGCAGTTACTCCCGGGACAGGGCCTACGAGCAGTACTTC. It codes for CASSYSRDRAYEQYF.

This clone was picked up many times. The chain employs TRBV3-1 (or the pseudogene TRBV3-2) and TRBJ1-3; D is unresolved. V was cut by 1 base and J by 4 bases, with 14 bases left in between. The CDR3 consists of 16 residues. The germline V gene encodes CDR1 LGHDT and CDR2 YNNKEL (reference sequence). The CDR3 coding sequence is TGTGCCAGCAGCCAAGGTCGATCGGGGTCAGGAAACACCATATATTTT. Translating it yields CASSQGRSGSGNTIYF.